This T cell receptor beta chain was observed in a study of CD8+CD57+ T cells in acquired aplastic anemia (dated by TCRdb to the late 2010s). Notes on the research overall: DNA extracted from sorted CD4+ and CD8+ cells had a mean of about 3.2 ug, with a range of about 0.19 to 27.4 ug. A CD8+CD57+ expansion meant a frequency higher than the mean frequency seen in healthy subjects. Findings and caveats that apply to the study as a whole: Roughly 30 CD8+ CDR3 sequences were found to be shared between patients and controls, but these sequences appeared to be highly expressed in patients and within the immunodominant clones of the patients. Between patients and healthy controls, no significant difference in CD8+ Simpson's diversity was found (P=0.060).

Genomic DNA served as template for TCR beta VDJ combination and CDR3 sequence profiling. An Illumina HiSeq 2000 was used for TCR repertoire sequencing. For the original study's pipeline: TRBV/TRBJ rearrangement plots, CDR3 size and DJ length profiles, and Simpson's diversity index were used to evaluate the repertoires. The most abundant DNA sequence in the deep sequencing data was taken as the immunodominant clone. CDR3 amino acid sequences were checked for sharing between subjects and were compared against published repertoires and the VDJdb database. TCRdb itself trimmed the public reads at Q25 with fastp, ran MiXCR and retained productive beta chains. Under each unique CDR3 protein, matching rows form one entry showing the most common genes and DNA. The V and J calls here are based on TCRdb, not the publication. This sample is represented by around 50,000 distinct CDR3 sequences; roughly three fifths of them were singletons. The ten largest clonotypes hold 16% of the sample.

This clonotype is characterized as medium-sized (0.01 to 0.1%). Its antigen remains unidentified. No base qualities exist here, and no much larger clone lies one base off it. The CDR3, from cysteine to phenylalanine, totals 10 residues. Kept here is only the CDR3 DNA, which spans 30 bases and is read in frame from base 1. A distance of 5 bases separates the germline ends of V and J, which lose 0 bases and 9 bases respectively. CDR1 and CDR2 are read off the germline V gene as SQVTM and ANQGSEA. The patients picked for sequencing were ones in whom flow cytometry had shown an expansion of CD8+CD57+ cells. Every patient had severe acquired aplastic anemia, diagnosed using the International Study of Aplastic Anemia and Agranulocytosis and Camitta criteria. No patient had received any therapy when blood was sampled. The study deep-sequenced TCR repertoires of sorted CD4+ and CD8+ blood T cells from severe aplastic anemia patients and healthy subjects. Patients were enrolled under clinicaltrials.gov protocols 00001620, 01623167, 00001397, 00071045, 00081523 and 00961064 in the USA. Ficoll-Paque density gradient centrifugation was used to isolate peripheral blood mononuclear cells. CD4+ and CD8+ T cells were sorted by FACS or magnetic beads before DNA extraction.

The sample was sorted CD4+, CD8+, or CD8+CD57+ T cells (not recorded which) from PBMCs. This sequence was found in a human donor with aplastic anemia. The chain is assembled from TRBV29-1 and TRBJ2-5, with the D gene not clear enough to name. CDR3 sequence: CSVEDPAQYF. The DNA sequence follows: TGCAGCGTTGAAGATCCCGCCCAGTACTTC.